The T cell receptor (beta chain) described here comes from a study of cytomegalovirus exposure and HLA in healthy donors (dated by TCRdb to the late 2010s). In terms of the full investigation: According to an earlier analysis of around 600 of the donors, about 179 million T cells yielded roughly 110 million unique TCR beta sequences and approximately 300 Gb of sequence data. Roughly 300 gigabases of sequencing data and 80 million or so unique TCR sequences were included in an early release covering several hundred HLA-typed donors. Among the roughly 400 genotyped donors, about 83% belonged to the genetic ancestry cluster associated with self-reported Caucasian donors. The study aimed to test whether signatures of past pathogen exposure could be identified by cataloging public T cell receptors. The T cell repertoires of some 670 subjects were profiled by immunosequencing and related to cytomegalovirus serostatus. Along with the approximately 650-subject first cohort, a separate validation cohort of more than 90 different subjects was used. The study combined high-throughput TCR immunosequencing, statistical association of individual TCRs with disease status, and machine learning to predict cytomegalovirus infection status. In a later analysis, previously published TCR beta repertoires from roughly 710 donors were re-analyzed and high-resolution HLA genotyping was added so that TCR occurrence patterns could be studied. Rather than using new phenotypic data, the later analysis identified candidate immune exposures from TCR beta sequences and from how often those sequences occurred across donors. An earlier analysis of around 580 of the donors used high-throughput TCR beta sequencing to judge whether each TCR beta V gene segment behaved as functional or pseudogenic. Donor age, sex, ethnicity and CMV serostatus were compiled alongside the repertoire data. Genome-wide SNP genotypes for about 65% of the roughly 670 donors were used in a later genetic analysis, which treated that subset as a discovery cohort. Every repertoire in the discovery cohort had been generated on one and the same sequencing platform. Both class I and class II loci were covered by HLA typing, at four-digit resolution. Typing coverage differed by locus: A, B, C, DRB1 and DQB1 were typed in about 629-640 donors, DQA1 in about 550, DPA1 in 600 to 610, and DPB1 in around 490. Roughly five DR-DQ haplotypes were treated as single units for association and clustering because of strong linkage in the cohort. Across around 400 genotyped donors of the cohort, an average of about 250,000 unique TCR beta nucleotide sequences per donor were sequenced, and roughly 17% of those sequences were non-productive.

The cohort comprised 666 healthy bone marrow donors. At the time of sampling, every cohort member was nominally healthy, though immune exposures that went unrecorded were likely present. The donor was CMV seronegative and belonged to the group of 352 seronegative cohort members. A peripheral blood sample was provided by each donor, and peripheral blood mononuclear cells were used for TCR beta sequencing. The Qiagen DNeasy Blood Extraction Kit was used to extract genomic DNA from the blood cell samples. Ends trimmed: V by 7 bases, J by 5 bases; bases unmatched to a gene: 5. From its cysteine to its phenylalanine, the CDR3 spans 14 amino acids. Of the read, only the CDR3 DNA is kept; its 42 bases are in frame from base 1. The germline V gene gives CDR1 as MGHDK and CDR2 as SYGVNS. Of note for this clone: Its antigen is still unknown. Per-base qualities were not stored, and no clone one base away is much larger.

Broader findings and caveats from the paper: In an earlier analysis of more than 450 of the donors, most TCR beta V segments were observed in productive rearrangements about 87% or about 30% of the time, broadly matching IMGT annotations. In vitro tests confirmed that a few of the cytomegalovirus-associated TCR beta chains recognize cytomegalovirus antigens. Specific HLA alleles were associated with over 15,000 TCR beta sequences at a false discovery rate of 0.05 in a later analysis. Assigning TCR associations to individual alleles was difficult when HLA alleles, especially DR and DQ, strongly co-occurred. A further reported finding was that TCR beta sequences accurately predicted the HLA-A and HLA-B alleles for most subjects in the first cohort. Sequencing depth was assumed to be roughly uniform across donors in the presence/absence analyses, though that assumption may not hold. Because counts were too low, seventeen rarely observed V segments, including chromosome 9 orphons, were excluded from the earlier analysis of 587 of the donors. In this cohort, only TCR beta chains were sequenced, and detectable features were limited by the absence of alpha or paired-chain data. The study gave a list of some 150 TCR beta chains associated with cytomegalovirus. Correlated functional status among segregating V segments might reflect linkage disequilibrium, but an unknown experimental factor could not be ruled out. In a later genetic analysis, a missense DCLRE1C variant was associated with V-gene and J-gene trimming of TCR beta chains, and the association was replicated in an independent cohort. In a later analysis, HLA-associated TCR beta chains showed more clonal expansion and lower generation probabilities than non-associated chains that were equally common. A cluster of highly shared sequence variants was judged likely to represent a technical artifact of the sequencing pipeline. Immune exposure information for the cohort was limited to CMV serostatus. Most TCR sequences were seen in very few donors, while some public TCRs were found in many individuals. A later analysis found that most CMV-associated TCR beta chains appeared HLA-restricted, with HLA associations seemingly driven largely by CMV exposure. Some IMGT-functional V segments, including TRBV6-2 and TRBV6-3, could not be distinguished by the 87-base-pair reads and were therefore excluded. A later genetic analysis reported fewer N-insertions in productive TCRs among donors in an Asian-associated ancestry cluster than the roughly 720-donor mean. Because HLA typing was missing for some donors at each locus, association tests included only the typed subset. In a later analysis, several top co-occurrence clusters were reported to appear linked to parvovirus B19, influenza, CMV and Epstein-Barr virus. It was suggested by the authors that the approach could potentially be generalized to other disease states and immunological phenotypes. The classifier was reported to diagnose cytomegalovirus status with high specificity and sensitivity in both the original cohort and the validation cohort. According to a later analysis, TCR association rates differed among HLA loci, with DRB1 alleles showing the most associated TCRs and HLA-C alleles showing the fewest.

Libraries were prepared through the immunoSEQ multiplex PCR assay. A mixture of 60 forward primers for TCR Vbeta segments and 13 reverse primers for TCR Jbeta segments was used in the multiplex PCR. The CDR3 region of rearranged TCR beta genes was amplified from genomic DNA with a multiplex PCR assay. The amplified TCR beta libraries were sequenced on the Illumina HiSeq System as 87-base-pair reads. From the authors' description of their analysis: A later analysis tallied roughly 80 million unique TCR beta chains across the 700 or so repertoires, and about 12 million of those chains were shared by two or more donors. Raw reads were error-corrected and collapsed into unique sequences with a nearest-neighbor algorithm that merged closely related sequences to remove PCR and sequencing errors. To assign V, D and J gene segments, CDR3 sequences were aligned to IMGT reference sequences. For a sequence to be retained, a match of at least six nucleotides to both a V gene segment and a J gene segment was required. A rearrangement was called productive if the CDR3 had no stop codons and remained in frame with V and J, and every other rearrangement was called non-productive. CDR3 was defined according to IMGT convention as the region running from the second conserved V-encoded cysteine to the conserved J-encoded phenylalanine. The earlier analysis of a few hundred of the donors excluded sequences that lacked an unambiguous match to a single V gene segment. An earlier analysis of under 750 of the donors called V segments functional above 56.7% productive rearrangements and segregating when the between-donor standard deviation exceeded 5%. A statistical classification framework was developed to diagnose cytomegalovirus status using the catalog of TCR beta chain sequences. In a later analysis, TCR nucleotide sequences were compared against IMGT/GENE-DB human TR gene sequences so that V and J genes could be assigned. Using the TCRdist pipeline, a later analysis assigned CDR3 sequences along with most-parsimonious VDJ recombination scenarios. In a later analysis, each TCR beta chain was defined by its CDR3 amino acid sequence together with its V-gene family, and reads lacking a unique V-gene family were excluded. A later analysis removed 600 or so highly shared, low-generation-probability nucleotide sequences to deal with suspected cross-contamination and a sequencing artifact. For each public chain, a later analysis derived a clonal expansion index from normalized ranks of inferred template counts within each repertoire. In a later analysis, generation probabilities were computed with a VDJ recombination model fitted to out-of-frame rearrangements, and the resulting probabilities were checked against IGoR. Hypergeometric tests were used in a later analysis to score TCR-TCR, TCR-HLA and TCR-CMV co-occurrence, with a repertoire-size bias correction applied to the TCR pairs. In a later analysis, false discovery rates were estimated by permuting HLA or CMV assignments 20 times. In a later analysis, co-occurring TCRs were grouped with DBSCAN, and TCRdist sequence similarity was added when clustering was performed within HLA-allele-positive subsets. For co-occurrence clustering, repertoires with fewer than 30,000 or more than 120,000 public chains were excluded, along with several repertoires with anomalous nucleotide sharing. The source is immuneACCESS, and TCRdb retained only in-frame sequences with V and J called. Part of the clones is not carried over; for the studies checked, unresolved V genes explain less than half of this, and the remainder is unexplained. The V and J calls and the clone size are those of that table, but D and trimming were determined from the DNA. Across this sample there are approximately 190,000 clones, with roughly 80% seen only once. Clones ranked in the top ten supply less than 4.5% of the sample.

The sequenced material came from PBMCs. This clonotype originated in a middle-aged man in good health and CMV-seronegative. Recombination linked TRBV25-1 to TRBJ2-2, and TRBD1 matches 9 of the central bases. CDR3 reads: CASTRTGDTGELFF. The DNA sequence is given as TGTGCCAGCACCCGGACAGGGGATACCGGGGAGCTGTTTTTT.